This TCR beta chain was sequenced for a study of identical twins. Using its own MiXCR run on the 5' RACE reads, TCRdb lists one record per CDR3 protein. The sample lists around 250,000 distinct CDR3 sequences, 5.5% to 7.5% seen once, with roughly 15% in the top ten. V dropped 1 base and J dropped 4; count of bases not matched to a gene: 13. CDR3 length: 18 amino acids. CDR1 and CDR2 from the germline V gene are SGHAT and FQNNGV. This clonotype showed up many times. These sequences were also reported in another study, on T cells expressing NK-cell markers. This second study says: These clonotypes also led the CD3+CD56-NKG2C+ fraction in a handful of donors.

The genes are TRBV11-2 and TRBJ2-3, with 8 bases fitting TRBD2. The sample was CD8+ T cells sorted from blood. This receptor was identified in a woman in her late teens or twenties in good health. Here the CDR3 reads CASSLVTRGGFGSDTQYF. In nucleotides, the CDR3 is TGTGCCAGCAGCTTAGTTACTCGCGGGGGGTTTGGTTCAGATACGCAGTATTTT.